This T cell receptor beta chain was retrieved from a study of T cells in localized non-small cell lung cancer. A remark on this clone: Its cognate antigen is unknown.

V lost 6 bases to trimming and J lost 0 bases, with 8 bases between them. The CDR3 totals 14 residues. CDR1 LNHDA and CDR2 SQIVND come from the germline V gene (reference sequence). Overall study findings and caveats: Heterogeneity cannot be ruled out, as sequencing used one tumor region only. Longer overall survival was associated with a higher density of T cells in the blood. Clonality of T cells reached its maximum in uninvolved adjacent lung, surpassing tumor. Out of the top 100 tumor clones, a median around 57 were seen in adjacent lung.

Clones were sequenced by immunoSEQ multiplex PCR, and TCRdb holds only the in-frame ones, with some missing. The sample has approximately 54,000 clones; about 83% are singletons. Sequenced here: peripheral blood, sampled before any cancer treatment. The chain joins TRBV19 to TRBJ2-2; D perhaps matches TRBD1 (6 bases). The TCR comes from a female donor over 55 with stage II squamous cell lung carcinoma. As DNA, the CDR3 is TGTGCCAGTAGGGACAGTCCGAACACCGGGGAGCTGTTTTTT. Translated: CASRDSPNTGELFF.